This T cell receptor beta chain was recovered during a study of T-cell reconstitution after alpha-beta-depleted transplantation in children. Study-level results: About two months after transplant, alpha-beta T cells reportedly came from several hundred expanded graft clones. There were some patients whose high TCRbeta diversity at day 60 came from surviving recipient T cells and thymic progenitors. By one year post-transplant, T-cell counts and diversity largely arose from T cells that were newly produced.

Germline values: CDR1 LGHNA, CDR2 YNFKEQ. The CDR3 runs 19 residues. The germline V and J ends were trimmed by 5 bases and 0 bases, with 24 bases remaining between them. Preparation of the TCRbeta library involved a method that used unique molecular identifiers. TCRdb passed the PCR reads through MiXCR, listing each CDR3 protein once. The sample consists of about 97,000 distinct CDR3 sequences, 4.5% to 7.5% of them appearing once. Many counts were recorded for this clonotype. Antigen unknown. The sample was PBMCs, mostly from graft donor cells, taken 60 days after TCRalphabeta/CD19-depleted stem cell transplant. J is TRBJ2-3 and V is TRBV4-2, with D perhaps TRBD2 (7 bases). This clonotype originated in a female patient aged 2-15 years who had a stem cell transplant for Fanconi anemia, so the T cells may come from the graft donor. The CDR3 region has the DNA TGTGCCAGCAGCGGGGGGGGCCCTTGGCGGTCGCCTAGCACAGATACGCAGTATTTT. This sequence encodes CASSGGGPWRSPSTDTQYF.